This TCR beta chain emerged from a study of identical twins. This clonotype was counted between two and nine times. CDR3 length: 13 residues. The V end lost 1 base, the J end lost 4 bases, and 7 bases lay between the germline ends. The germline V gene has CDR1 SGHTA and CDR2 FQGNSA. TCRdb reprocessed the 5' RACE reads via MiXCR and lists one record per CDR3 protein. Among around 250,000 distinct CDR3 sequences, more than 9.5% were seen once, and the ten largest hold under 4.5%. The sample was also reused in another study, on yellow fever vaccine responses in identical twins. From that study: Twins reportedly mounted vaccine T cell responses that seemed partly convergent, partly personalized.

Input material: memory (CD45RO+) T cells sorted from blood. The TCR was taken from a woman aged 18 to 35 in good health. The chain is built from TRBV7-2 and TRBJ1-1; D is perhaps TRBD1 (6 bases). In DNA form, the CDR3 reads TGTGCCAGCAGCTTAGAACAGGGCACTGAAGCTTTCTTT. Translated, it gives CASSLEQGTEAFF.